The clone carrying this T cell receptor (beta chain) appeared a few times. RNA extraction and reverse transcription yielded cDNA as sequencing template. Measured with immunoSEQ multiplex PCR; TCRdb has only the in-frame clones, and not every one. In the table there are 150,000 or so clones, roughly 52% of which are singletons. The sample belongs to a study of CD8+ T cells in alopecia areata. As for the study in general: Oral tofacitinib (5 to 10 mg twice daily) was administered to treated patients.

Noted treatment: oral pan-JAK inhibitor, 5-10 mg twice daily. Per germline, CDR1 ENHRY and CDR2 SYGVKD. The CDR3 covers 14 residues. Trimming cost V 4 bases and J 1 base; bases outside gene matches: 4. V is TRBV10-3 and J is TRBJ2-7; TRBD2 aligns across 7 bases. The TCR sequence derives from a human donor with alopecia areata. Specimen: CD8+ T cells sorted from blood, collected at week 4, from a patient treated with tofacitinib. DNA of the CDR3: TGTGCCATCAGTGCGACGGGGGGATCCTACGAGCAGTACTTC. It translates to CAISATGGSYEQYF.